These 31 T cell receptor beta chains were all obtained from the same sample, sequenced in a study of blood T cell repertoires in COVID-19. Profiled with immunoSEQ multiplex PCR; TCRdb holds only in-frame clones, not every one. The sample shows approximately 260,000 clones, around 83% of them seen only once. The sequencing sample was made of PBMCs or T cells enriched from blood (not recorded which). These receptors all stem from a woman aged 45 to 65 who had been exposed to COVID-19.

The rearrangement links TRBV10-3 to TRBJ2-7; the match to TRBD1 covers 10 bases. Germline V lookup: CDR1 ENHRY, CDR2 SYGVKD. With 2 bases clipped from V and 6 bases from J, the junction kept 7 bases outside the gene matches. This CDR3 is built from 15 residues. The CDR3 DNA reads TGTGCCATCAGTGAGGGGACAGGGGCCAGGGGCGAGCAGTACTTC. It is translated as CAISEGTGARGEQYF.

V usage is TRBV7-3 and J usage is TRBJ2-1, with TRBD1 matching 8 bases. CDR3 length equals 14 residues. V gave up 5 bases and J gave up 7 bases; unmatched junction bases: 7. Germline loops: CDR1 SGHTA, CDR2 FQGTGA. Written as DNA, the CDR3 is TGTGCCAGCAGCCCCTCAGGGGGCAAGAATGAGCAGTTCTTC. Translation: CASSPSGGKNEQFF.

The chain links TRBV28 to TRBJ1-4; D gene unclear. Germline lookup yields CDR1 MDHEN and CDR2 SYDVKM. The length of the CDR3 is 15 residues. V lost 8 bases to trimming and J lost 3 bases, with 16 bases between them. This CDR3 reads CASSEVGRSNEKLFF. The DNA for the CDR3 is TGTGCCAGCTCCGAAGTAGGCAGGTCTAATGAAAAACTGTTTTTT.

J is TRBJ2-2 and V is TRBV24-1; no definite D call. CDR1 and CDR2 from the germline V gene are KGHDR and SFDVKD. The CDR3 totals 14 residues. Between the trimmed V and J ends, which lost 4 bases and 4 bases, there was a span of 9 bases. CDR3 sequence: CATSDTSITGELFF. The CDR3 DNA follows: TGTGCCACCAGTGACACATCAATCACCGGGGAGCTGTTTTTT.

This chain links TRBV10-2 with TRBJ2-2; 7 nucleotides align to TRBD1. J lost 5 bases, V lost 10 bases, and 10 bases had no gene match. From germline, CDR1 is WSHSY and CDR2 SAAADI. The CDR3 sequence is 14 residues long. The CDR3 reads CATDLTGYTGELFF. As DNA, the CDR3 is TGCGCCACCGATTTGACAGGGTATACCGGGGAGCTGTTTTTT.

This clone appeared a single time. The J gene is TRBJ1-1, the V gene TRBV29-1; D not certain. Germline CDR1 SQVTM, CDR2 ANQGSEA. Trimming took off 6 bases at V and 3 bases at J, with 20 bases between the two ends. The CDR3 has 15 amino acids. The CDR3 is CSVPGFGFRDTEAFF. CDR3 in DNA: TGCAGCGTCCCCGGTTTCGGGTTCCGCGACACTGAAGCTTTCTTT.

The CDR3 is CASSLSRDTYGYTF. The CDR3 nucleotides read TGCGCCAGCAGCTTGAGTCGGGATACCTATGGCTACACCTTC. The J gene is TRBJ1-2, the V gene TRBV5-1; D is ambiguous. The CDR3 runs to 14 residues. V lost 1 base to trimming and J lost 4 bases, with 11 bases between them. The germline CDR1 and CDR2 sequences are SGHRS and YFSETQ.

V usage is TRBV6-1 and J usage is TRBJ1-1; TRBD1 agrees at 11 bases. CDR1 is MNHNS and CDR2 is SASEGT in the germline V gene. Germline trimming cut 3 bases from V and 1 base from J; bases unmatched to any gene: 10. CDR3 length equals 18 residues. In DNA, the CDR3 is TGTGCCAGCAGTGAGCCGGGACAGGGGGTCTTTAGGAACACTGAAGCTTTCTTT. It is translated as CASSEPGQGVFRNTEAFF.

The chain uses TRBV6-5 and TRBJ1-4; D possibly corresponds to TRBD1 (6 bases). The V end was cut by 7 bases, the J end by 7 bases, with 19 bases between. Germline V gene data show CDR1 as MNHEY and CDR2 as SVGAGI. CDR3 length: 15 residues. For the CDR3, the DNA is TGTGCCAGCACGAGGTTGGGGGCGCCGGGTGAAAAACTGTTTTTT. It translates to CASTRLGAPGEKLFF.

The CDR3 sequence: CATSISGGTDTQYF. CDR3 nucleotides: TGTGCCACGAGTATTAGCGGGGGCACAGATACGCAGTATTTT. This sequence joins TRBV25-1 and TRBJ2-3, with TRBD2 matching 8 bases. J gave up 1 base and V 10 bases, and 7 bases lay outside the gene matches. The CDR3 has 14 amino acids. CDR1 is MGHDK, CDR2 SYGVNS, per germline.

This sequence joins TRBV7-9 and TRBJ2-2, with D perhaps matching TRBD1 (5 bases). From germline, CDR1 is SEHNR and CDR2 FQNEAQ (reference sequence). Between the trimmed V and J ends, which lost 2 bases and 6 bases, there was a span of 22 bases. This CDR3 is 18 amino acids long. Written as DNA, the CDR3 is TGTGCCAGCAGCTTACGGGTTTCCCCGGGCCCAGGGTCCGGGGAGCTGTTTTTT. Translating it yields CASSLRVSPGPGSGELFF.

The chain joins TRBV28 to TRBJ1-2; weak D call: TRBD1 (5 bases). Germline V gene data show CDR1 as MDHEN and CDR2 as SYDVKM. The length of the CDR3 is 11 residues. The V end was cut by 6 bases, the J end by 7 bases, with 9 bases between. CDR3 region: CASSSGFGYTF. The CDR3 DNA follows: TGTGCCAGCAGCTCAGGGTTTGGCTACACCTTC.

This clone was seen just once. This chain links TRBV10-2 with TRBJ1-1, with TRBD1 identical over 7 bases. The germline V gene encodes CDR1 WSHSY and CDR2 SAAADI. The trim removed 8 bases at V and 0 bases at J, leaving 12 bases unmatched. CDR3 length: 16 residues. The CDR3 sequence: CASGDRVPRMNTEAFF. The CDR3 DNA sequence: TGCGCCAGCGGCGACAGGGTCCCTAGGATGAACACTGAAGCTTTCTTT.

This chain uses TRBV6-5 with TRBJ2-7; 13 bases are a match to TRBD2. The CDR3 totals 14 residues. In germline, CDR1 is MNHEY, CDR2 SVGAGI. V lost 6 bases and J lost 1; bases outside the gene matches: 0. The CDR3: CASRTSGRSYEQYF. Written as DNA, the CDR3 is TGTGCCAGCAGGACTAGCGGGAGGTCCTACGAGCAGTACTTC.

The chain recombines TRBV19 with TRBJ2-1; D might be TRBD1 (6 bases). The CDR3 runs to 13 residues. V gave up 3 bases and J gave up 6 bases, with 9 bases separating them. Germline CDR1 is LNHDA and CDR2 is SQIVND (reference sequence). CDR3 region: CASSIVTGNEQFF. Written as DNA, the CDR3 is TGTGCCAGTAGTATTGTGACAGGCAATGAGCAGTTCTTC.

This chain connects TRBV3-1 (or the pseudogene TRBV3-2) to TRBJ2-2; possible D gene TRBD1, 6 bases. Germline loops: CDR1 LGHDT, CDR2 YNNKEL (reference sequence). The CDR3 has 14 amino acids. With 11 bases removed from V and 1 base from J, the gap between germline ends came to 14 bases. The CDR3 loop is CASSGTRNTGELFF. The CDR3 region has the DNA TGTGCCTCCTCCGGGACAAGGAACACCGGGGAGCTGTTTTTT.

The rearrangement joins TRBV9 to TRBJ1-1; D unclear. V was trimmed by 0 bases and J by 8 bases, leaving 17 bases between them. CDR1 is SGDLS and CDR2 is YYNGEE in the germline V gene. This CDR3 comprises 15 residues. The CDR3 DNA reads TGTGCCAGCAGCGTAGAGGGAGGGAAGAACCGGGAAGCTTTCTTT. Amino acids: CASSVEGGKNREAFF.

The rearrangement uses TRBV28 and TRBJ1-6; a possible D gene is TRBD1 (5 bases). V gave up 8 bases and J gave up 7 bases, with 33 bases separating them. The CDR3 spans 20 residues. Germline CDR1 is MDHEN and CDR2 is SYDVKM. The CDR3 region has the DNA TGTGCCAGCCGCAGTGAGGCGCAGAGGTGGGAAAGGGACTCAAATTCACCCCTCCACTTT. It is translated as CASRSEAQRWERDSNSPLHF.

This clone was seen a handful of times. V is TRBV24-1 and J is TRBJ1-2, with D possibly matching TRBD1 (6 bases). The CDR3 contains 16 residues. The ends were cut back, 3 bases at V and 6 bases at J, with 19 bases in the middle. Germline values: CDR1 KGHDR, CDR2 SFDVKD. The CDR3 DNA reads as TGTGCCACCAGTGATCCTTGGACAGAGGGGGAAGATGGCTACACCTTC. This codes for CATSDPWTEGEDGYTF.

This clone came up a few times. The genes are TRBV25-1 and TRBJ2-5; maybe TRBD2 (5 bases). The ends were cut back, 2 bases at V and 1 base at J, with 11 bases in the middle. The CDR3 sequence is 15 residues long. Looked up from germline, CDR1 is MGHDK and CDR2 is SYGVNS. CDR3: CASSEEDYLQETQYF. CDR3 sequence (DNA): TGTGCCAGCAGTGAAGAAGACTACCTCCAAGAGACCCAGTACTTC.

This clone was seen a single time. The chain's CDR3 is CASTVGTGGNQPQHF. The DNA of the CDR3 is TGTGCCAGTACCGTTGGAACAGGAGGCAATCAGCCCCAGCATTTT. V usage is TRBV19 and J usage is TRBJ1-5, with D tentatively TRBD1 (5 bases). Germline lookup yields CDR1 LNHDA and CDR2 SQIVND (reference sequence). Trimming left V 7 bases short and J 2 bases short, with 15 bases between. This CDR3 comprises 15 residues.

The genes are TRBV7-9 and TRBJ2-5, with D possibly being TRBD2 (6 bases). V lost 1 base and J 2 bases, leaving 8 bases between the germline ends. The CDR3 length is 14 residues. Germline V gives CDR1 SEHNR, CDR2 FQNEAQ (reference sequence). The chain's CDR3 is CASSLGGLQETQYF. The CDR3 nucleotides are TGTGCCAGCAGCTTAGGGGGACTTCAAGAGACCCAGTACTTC.

The chain is built from TRBV4-3 and TRBJ1-5, with 7 positions matching TRBD1. The CDR3 extends over 14 amino acids. Germline trimming cut 1 base from V and 4 bases from J; bases unmatched to any gene: 1. In germline, CDR1 is LGHNA, CDR2 YSLEER. CDR3 amino acids: CASSQVTGNQPQHF. The CDR3 bases are TGCGCCAGCAGCCAAGTGACAGGGAATCAGCCCCAGCATTTT.

J is TRBJ2-2 and V is TRBV19; TRBD1 might be the D (6 bases). The CDR3 is 16 residues long. Between the trimmed V and J ends, which lost 5 bases and 0 bases, there was a span of 13 bases. CDR1 is LNHDA, CDR2 SQIVND, per germline (reference sequence). For the CDR3, the DNA is TGTGCCAGTAGTCCCGGACAGAAATCGAACACCGGGGAGCTGTTTTTT. Translation: CASSPGQKSNTGELFF.

The chain has TRBV7-2 and TRBJ2-3, with D perhaps TRBD1 (6 bases). Germline V gene lookup returns CDR1 SGHTA and CDR2 FQGNSA. V gave up 1 base and J gave up 6 bases, with 11 bases separating them. The CDR3 loop spans 14 amino acids. Here the CDR3 DNA reads TGTGCCAGCAGCTTAGATGGCAGGGGTGATACGCAGTATTTT. Protein sequence: CASSLDGRGDTQYF.

V gene TRBV5-4 combines with J gene TRBJ2-7, with TRBD2 identical over 7 bases. The CDR3 covers 17 residues. Germline values: CDR1 SGHNT, CDR2 YYREEE (reference sequence). V lost 0 bases to trimming and J lost 5 bases; unmatched junction nucleotides: 14. The CDR3 reads CASSLGPLAGTKDEQYF. CDR3 DNA: TGTGCCAGCAGCTTGGGGCCCTTGGCTGGGACTAAGGACGAGCAGTACTTC.

The chain combines TRBV5-1 with TRBJ1-2; D might be TRBD1 (5 bases). The CDR3 covers 14 residues. Trimming stripped 0 bases from V and 5 bases from J, with 11 bases between. Germline V CDR1 and CDR2: SGHRS, YFSETQ. CDR3 DNA: TGCGCCAGCAGCTTGGGGGGCGCGGGGTATGGCTACACCTTC. Encoded protein: CASSLGGAGYGYTF. The complete variable domain, with remaining parts taken from reference TRBV5-1 and TRBJ1-2, reads KAGVTQTPRYLIKTRGQQVTLSCSPISGHRSVSWYQQTPGQGLQFLFEYFSETQRNKGNFPGRFSGRQFSNSRSEMNVSTLELGDSALYLCASSLGGAGYGYTFGSGTRLTVV.

The chain carries TRBV5-5 and TRBJ1-1; 8 bases agree with TRBD1. In germline, CDR1 is SGHKS, CDR2 YYEKEE (reference sequence). CDR3 length: 15 amino acids. V dropped 5 bases and J dropped 5; count of bases not matched to a gene: 11. The CDR3 region is CASRSGSGGGTEAFF. The CDR3, as DNA: TGTGCCAGCAGGTCAGGCTCAGGGGGCGGAACTGAAGCTTTCTTT.

This clone appeared once. The rearrangement joins TRBV29-1 to TRBJ1-2; TRBD1 matches at 8 bases. The ends lost 0 bases at V and 9 bases at J; junction bases unmatched: 3. There are 12 residues in the CDR3. The germline gives CDR1 SQVTM, CDR2 ANQGSEA. CDR3 DNA: TGCAGCGTTGAAGAAAACAGGGGGAGCTACACCTTC. Its protein is CSVEENRGSYTF. Full variable domain (outside the CDR3, taken from reference TRBV29-1 and TRBJ1-2): SAVISQKPSRDICQRGTSLTIQCQVDSQVTMMFWYRQQPGQSLTLIATANQGSEATYESGFVIDKFPISRPNLTFSTLTVSNMSPEDSSIYLCSVEENRGSYTFGSGTRLTVV.

This chain links TRBV7-8 with TRBJ1-5; D is unclear. V was trimmed by 1 base and J by 6 bases, leaving 7 bases between them. Germline assignment: CDR1 SGHVS and CDR2 FQNEAQ. The CDR3 is 13 amino acids. The CDR3 spells CASSLVGVQPQHF. The CDR3 DNA follows: TGTGCCAGCAGCTTAGTGGGAGTTCAGCCCCAGCATTTT.

This chain connects TRBV12-3 or TRBV12-4 to TRBJ1-2; D perhaps matches TRBD1 (6 bases). CDR3 size: 13 residues. Trimming removed 2 bases from V and 12 bases from J, with 16 bases in between. Here the CDR3 reads CASSLRGIGKDTF. CDR3 DNA sequence: TGTGCCAGCAGTTTAAGGGGGATCGGGAAGGACACCTTC.